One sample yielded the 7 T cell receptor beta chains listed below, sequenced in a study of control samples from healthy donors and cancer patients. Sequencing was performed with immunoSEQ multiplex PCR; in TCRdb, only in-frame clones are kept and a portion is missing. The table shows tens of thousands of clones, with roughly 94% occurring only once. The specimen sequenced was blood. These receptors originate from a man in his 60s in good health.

The DNA of the CDR3 is TGTGCCAGCAGCCCGACAGGGTACACTGAAGCTTTCTTT. Translation gives CASSPTGYTEAFF. The chain couples TRBV9 to TRBJ1-1, with 7 bases lining up with TRBD1. After removal of 4 bases from V and 3 bases from J, the junction contained 3 bases not matched to a gene. The germline gives CDR1 SGDLS, CDR2 YYNGEE. This CDR3 is built from 13 residues. The entire variable domain, with the rest obtained from reference TRBV9 and TRBJ1-1, is as follows: DSGVTQTPKHLITATGQRVTLRCSPRSGDLSVYWYQQSLDQGLQFLIQYYNGEERAKGNILERFSAQQFPDLHSELNLSSLELGDSALYFCASSPTGYTEAFFGQGTRLTVV.

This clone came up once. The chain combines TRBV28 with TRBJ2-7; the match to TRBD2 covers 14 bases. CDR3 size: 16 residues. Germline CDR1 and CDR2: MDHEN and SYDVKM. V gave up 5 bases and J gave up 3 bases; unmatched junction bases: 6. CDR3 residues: CASSGTSGRGGYEQYF. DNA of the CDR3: TGTGCCAGCAGTGGGACTAGCGGGAGAGGAGGCTACGAGCAGTACTTC.

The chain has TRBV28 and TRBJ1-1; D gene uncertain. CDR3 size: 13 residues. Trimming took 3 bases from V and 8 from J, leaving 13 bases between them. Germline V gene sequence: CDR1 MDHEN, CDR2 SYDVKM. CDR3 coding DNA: TGTGCCAGCAGTTTGAGGACGGCAACCGAAGCTTTCTTT. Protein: CASSLRTATEAFF.

The CDR3 region is CASSPFDTKFNEKLFF. CDR3 bases: TGTGCCAGCAGCCCATTCGACACCAAGTTTAATGAAAAACTGTTTTTT. This chain connects TRBV5-6 to TRBJ1-4; D call uncertain. CDR1 and CDR2 (germline): SGHDT, YYEEEE. The V gene lost 4 bases and the J gene lost 4 bases, with 17 bases spanning the gap. CDR3 length: 16 residues.

Here the CDR3 reads CASSLPRPANYGYTF. The CDR3 DNA reads as TGTGCCAGCAGCTTACCCAGGCCAGCTAACTATGGCTACACCTTC. This sequence joins TRBV7-2 and TRBJ1-2; unclear D gene. The CDR3 sequence is 15 residues long. Trimming removed 2 bases from V and 0 bases from J, with 10 bases in between. Germline CDR1 is SGHTA and CDR2 is FQGNSA.

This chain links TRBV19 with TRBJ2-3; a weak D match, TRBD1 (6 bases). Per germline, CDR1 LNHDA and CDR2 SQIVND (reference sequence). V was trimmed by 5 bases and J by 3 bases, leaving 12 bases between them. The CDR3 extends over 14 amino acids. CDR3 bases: TGTGCCAGTAGTTGGGAGACAGGAACAGATACGCAGTATTTT. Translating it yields CASSWETGTDTQYF.

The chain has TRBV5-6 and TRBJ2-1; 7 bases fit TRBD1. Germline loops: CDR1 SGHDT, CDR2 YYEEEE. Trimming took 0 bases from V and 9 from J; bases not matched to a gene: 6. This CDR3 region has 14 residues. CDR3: CASSLDPAGGEQFF. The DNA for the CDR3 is TGTGCCAGCAGCTTGGATCCGGCAGGGGGTGAGCAGTTCTTC. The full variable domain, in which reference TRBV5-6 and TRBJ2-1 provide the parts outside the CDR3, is DAGVTQSPTHLIKTRGQQVTLRCSPKSGHDTVSWYQQALGQGPQFIFQYYEEEERQRGNFPDRFSGHQFPNYSSELNVNALLLGDSALYLCASSLDPAGGEQFFGPGTRLTVL.